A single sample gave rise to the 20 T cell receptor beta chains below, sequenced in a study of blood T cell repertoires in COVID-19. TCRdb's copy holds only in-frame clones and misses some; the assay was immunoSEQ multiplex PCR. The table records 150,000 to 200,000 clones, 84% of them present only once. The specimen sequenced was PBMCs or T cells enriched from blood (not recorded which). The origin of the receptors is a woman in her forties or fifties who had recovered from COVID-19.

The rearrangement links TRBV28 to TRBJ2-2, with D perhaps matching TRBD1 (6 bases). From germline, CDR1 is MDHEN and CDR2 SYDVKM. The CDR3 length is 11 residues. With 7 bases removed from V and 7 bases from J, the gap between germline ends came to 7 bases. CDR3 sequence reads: CASTRGGELFF. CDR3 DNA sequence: TGTGCCAGCACCAGGGGCGGGGAGCTGTTTTTT.

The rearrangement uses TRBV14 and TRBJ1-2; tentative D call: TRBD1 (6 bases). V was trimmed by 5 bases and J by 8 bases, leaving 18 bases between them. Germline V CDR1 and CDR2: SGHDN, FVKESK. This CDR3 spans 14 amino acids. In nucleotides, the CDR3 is TGTGCCAGCAGCGATCACAGGGTGCCGTGGGGCTACACCTTC. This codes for CASSDHRVPWGYTF.

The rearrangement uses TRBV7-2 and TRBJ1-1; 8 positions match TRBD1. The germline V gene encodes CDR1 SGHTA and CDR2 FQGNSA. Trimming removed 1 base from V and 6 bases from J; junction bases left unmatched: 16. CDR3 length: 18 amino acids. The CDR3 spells CASSLGGVGRGRFSEAFF. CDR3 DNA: TGTGCCAGCAGCTTAGGAGGGGTTGGCAGGGGGCGGTTTTCTGAAGCTTTCTTT.

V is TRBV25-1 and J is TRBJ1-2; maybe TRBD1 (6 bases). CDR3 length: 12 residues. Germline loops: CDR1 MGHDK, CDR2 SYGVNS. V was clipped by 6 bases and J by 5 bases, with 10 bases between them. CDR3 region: CASRGGFYGYTF. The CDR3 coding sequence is TGTGCCAGCAGAGGGGGTTTTTATGGCTACACCTTC.

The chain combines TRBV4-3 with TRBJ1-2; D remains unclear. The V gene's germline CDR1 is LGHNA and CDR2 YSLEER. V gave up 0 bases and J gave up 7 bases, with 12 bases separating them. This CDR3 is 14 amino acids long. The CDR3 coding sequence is TGCGCCAGCAGCCAAGAGATGAGTTATCGTGGCTACACCTTC. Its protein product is CASSQEMSYRGYTF.

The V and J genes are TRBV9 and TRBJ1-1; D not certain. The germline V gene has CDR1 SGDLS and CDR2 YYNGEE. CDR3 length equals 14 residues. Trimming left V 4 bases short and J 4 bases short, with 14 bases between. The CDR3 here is CASSPRFGLTEAFF. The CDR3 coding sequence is TGTGCCAGCAGCCCAAGGTTTGGGCTCACTGAAGCTTTCTTT. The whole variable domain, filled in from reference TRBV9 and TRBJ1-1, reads DSGVTQTPKHLITATGQRVTLRCSPRSGDLSVYWYQQSLDQGLQFLIQYYNGEERAKGNILERFSAQQFPDLHSELNLSSLELGDSALYFCASSPRFGLTEAFFGQGTRLTVV.

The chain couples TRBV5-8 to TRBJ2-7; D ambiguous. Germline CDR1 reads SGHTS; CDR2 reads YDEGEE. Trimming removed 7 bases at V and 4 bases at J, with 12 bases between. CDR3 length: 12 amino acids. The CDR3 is CASDWLEYEQYF. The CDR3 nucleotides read TGTGCCAGCGACTGGCTGGAATACGAGCAGTACTTC. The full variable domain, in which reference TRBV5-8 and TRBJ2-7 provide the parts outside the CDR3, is EAGVTQSPTHLIKTRGQQATLRCSPISGHTSVYWYQQALGLGLQFLLWYDEGEERNRGNFPPRFSGRQFPNYSSELNVNALELEDSALYLCASDWLEYEQYFGPGTRLTVT.

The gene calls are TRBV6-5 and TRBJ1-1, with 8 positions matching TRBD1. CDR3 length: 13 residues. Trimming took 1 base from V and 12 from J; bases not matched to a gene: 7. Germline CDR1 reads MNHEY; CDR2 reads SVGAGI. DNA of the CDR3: TGTGCCAGCAGTTACTTTAGGACAGGGAACCCTTTCTTT. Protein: CASSYFRTGNPFF.

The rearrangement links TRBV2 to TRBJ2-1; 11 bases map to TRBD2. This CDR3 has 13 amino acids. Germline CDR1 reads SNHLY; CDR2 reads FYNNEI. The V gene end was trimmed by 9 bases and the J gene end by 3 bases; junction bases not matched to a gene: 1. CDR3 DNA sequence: TGTGCCAGAGGGACTAGCGGCTACAATGAGCAGTTCTTC. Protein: CARGTSGYNEQFF.

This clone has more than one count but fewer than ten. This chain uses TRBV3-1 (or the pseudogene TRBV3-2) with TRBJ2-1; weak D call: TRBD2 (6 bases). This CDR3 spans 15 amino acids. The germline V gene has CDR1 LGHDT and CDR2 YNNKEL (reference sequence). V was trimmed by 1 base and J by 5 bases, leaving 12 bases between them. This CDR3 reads CASSQVARDHNEQFF. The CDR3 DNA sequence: TGTGCCAGCAGCCAAGTGGCGCGGGATCACAATGAGCAGTTCTTC.

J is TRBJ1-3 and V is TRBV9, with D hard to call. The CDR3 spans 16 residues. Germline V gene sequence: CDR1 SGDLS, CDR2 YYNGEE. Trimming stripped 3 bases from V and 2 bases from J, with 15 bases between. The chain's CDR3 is CASSEPINAPGNTIYF. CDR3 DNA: TGTGCCAGCAGCGAACCTATTAACGCTCCTGGAAACACCATATATTTT.

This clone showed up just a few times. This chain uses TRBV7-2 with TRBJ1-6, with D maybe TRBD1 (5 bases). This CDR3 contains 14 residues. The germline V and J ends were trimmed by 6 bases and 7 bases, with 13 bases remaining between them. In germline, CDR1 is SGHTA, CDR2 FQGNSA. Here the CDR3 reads CASRGLTLNSPLHF. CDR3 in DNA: TGTGCCAGCAGGGGACTTACCTTAAATTCACCCCTCCACTTT.

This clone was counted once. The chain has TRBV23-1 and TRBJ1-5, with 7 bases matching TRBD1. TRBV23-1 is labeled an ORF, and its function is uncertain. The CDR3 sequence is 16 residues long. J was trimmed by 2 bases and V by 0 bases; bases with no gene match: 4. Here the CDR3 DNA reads TGCGCCAGCAGTCAATCGTTAGGGGGCGGCAATCAGCCCCAGCATTTT. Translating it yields CASSQSLGGGNQPQHF.

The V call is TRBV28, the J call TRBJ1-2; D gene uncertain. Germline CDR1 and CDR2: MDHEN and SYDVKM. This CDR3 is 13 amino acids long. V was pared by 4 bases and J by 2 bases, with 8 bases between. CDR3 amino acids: CASSSFSNYGYTF. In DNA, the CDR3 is TGTGCCAGCAGTTCCTTTTCCAACTATGGCTACACCTTC.

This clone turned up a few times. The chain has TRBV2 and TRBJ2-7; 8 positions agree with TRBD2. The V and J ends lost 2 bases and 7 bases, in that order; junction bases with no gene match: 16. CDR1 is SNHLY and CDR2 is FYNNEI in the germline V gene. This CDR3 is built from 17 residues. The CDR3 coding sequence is TGTGCCAGCAGTGAACACCTTTCGAGCGGGAGTAAGGGGGAGCAGTACTTC. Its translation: CASSEHLSSGSKGEQYF.

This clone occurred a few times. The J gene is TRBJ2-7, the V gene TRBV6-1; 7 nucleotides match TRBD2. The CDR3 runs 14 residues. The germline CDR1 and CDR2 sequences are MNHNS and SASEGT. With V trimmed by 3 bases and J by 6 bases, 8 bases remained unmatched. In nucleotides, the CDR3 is TGTGCCAGCAGTGACCTACTAGCGAAAGGCGAGCAGTACTTC. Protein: CASSDLLAKGEQYF.

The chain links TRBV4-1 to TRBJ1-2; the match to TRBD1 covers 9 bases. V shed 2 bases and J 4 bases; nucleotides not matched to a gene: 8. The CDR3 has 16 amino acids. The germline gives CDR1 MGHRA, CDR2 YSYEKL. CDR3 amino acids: CASSQLEGTGIYGYTF. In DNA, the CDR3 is TGCGCCAGCAGCCAATTGGAAGGGACAGGGATCTATGGCTACACCTTC.

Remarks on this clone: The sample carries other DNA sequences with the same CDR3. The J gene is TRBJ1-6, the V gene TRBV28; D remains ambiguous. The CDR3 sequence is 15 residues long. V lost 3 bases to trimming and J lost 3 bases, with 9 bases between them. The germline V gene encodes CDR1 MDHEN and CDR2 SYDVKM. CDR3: CASSLRGSYNSPLHF. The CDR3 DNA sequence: TGTGCCAGCAGTTTGCGGGGTAGCTATAATTCACCCCTCCACTTT.

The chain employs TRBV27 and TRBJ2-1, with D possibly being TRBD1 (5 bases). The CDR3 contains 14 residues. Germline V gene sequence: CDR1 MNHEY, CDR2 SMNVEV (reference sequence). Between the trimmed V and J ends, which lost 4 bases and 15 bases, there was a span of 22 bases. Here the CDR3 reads CASSSPKHTGKVFF. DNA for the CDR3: TGTGCCAGCAGTTCCCCCAAGCATACAGGAAAAGTGTTCTTC.

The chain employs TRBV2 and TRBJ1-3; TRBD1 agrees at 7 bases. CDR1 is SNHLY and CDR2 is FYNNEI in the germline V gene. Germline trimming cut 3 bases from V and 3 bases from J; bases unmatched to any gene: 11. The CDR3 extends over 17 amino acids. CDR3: CASSDRGYGTDGNTIYF. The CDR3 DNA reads TGTGCCAGCAGTGATAGGGGATATGGGACAGATGGAAACACCATATATTTT.